The 25 T cell receptor beta chains in this list originate from one sample, sequenced in a study of resident and recirculating memory T cells in vitiligo. Produced via immunoSEQ multiplex PCR; TCRdb's table is partial and in-frame only. This sample has more than 65,000 clones, with approximately 90% found just once. Material: blood. Every receptor here comes from a male donor with vitiligo.

The rearrangement uses TRBV5-1 and TRBJ2-7; 7 bases agree with TRBD1. There are 16 residues in the CDR3. The germline CDR1 and CDR2 sequences are SGHRS and YFSETQ. V dropped 4 bases and J dropped 1; count of bases not matched to a gene: 11. The CDR3 nucleotides are TGCGCCAGCAGCCCGGGACAGCTGATAAATTCCTACGAGCAGTACTTC. Its protein is CASSPGQLINSYEQYF.

The chain joins TRBV27 to TRBJ2-2; D unresolved. The CDR3 extends over 13 amino acids. Trimming took 6 bases from V and 7 from J, leaving 12 bases between them. Germline V gives CDR1 MNHEY, CDR2 SMNVEV (reference sequence). CDR3 DNA: TGTGCCAGCAGCTCTGCGATTAACGGGGAGCTGTTTTTT. It yields the protein CASSSAINGELFF.

This rearrangement joins TRBV21-1 to TRBJ2-2; TRBD1 was called by the table and not checked on the DNA. TRBV21-1 is described as a pseudogene. The CDR3 is 16 amino acids. The CDR3 DNA reads as TGTGCCAGCAGCAATACCCACAGGGTAAGGTCCGGGGAGCTGTTTTTT. Encoded protein: CASSNTHRVRSGELFF.

This CDR3 reads CASSGLLGTEAFF. Written as DNA, the CDR3 is TGTGCCAGCAGCGGGCTCCTAGGTACTGAAGCTTTCTTT. The V call is TRBV9, the J call TRBJ1-1, with D unresolved. V was clipped by 3 bases and J by 5 bases, with 11 bases between them. This CDR3 has 13 residues. Germline V gives CDR1 SGDLS, CDR2 YYNGEE.

This clone was observed once. The chain is built from TRBV9 and TRBJ1-2; D might be TRBD1 (5 bases). V was clipped by 7 bases and J by 7 bases, with 14 bases between them. This CDR3 spans 12 amino acids. CDR1 is SGDLS, CDR2 YYNGEE, per germline. CDR3 in amino acids: CASWNQGGGYTF. CDR3 nucleotide sequence: TGTGCCAGCTGGAACCAGGGAGGTGGCTACACCTTC.

The chain couples TRBV4-3 to TRBJ1-2; TRBD1 matches at 9 bases. The CDR3 totals 18 residues. V was pared by 1 base and J by 0 bases, with 9 bases of the junction left unmatched. CDR1 is LGHNA, CDR2 YSLEER, per germline. In nucleotides, the CDR3 is TGCGCCAGCAGCCAAGGGTTCACCGGGACAGGGCCTAACTATGGCTACACCTTC. The encoded protein is CASSQGFTGTGPNYGYTF.

The chain combines TRBV7-9 with TRBJ2-3, with D hard to call. V was clipped by 3 bases and J by 0 bases, with 4 bases between them. Germline V gene data show CDR1 as SEHNR and CDR2 as FQNEAQ (reference sequence). There are 13 residues in the CDR3. CDR3 in amino acids: CASSFSSTDTQYF. DNA of the CDR3: TGTGCCAGCAGCTTCTCCAGCACAGATACGCAGTATTTT.

There are a few counts of this clone. This rearrangement joins TRBV6-5 to TRBJ1-2; D ambiguous. V shed 8 bases and J shed 4 bases, with 17 bases lying between them. The length of the CDR3 is 14 residues. The V gene's germline CDR1 is MNHEY and CDR2 SVGAGI. In DNA, the CDR3 is TGTGCCAGCCAGGACGGAGGCGGTCTCTATGGCTACACCTTC. Encoded protein: CASQDGGGLYGYTF.

This chain joins TRBV9 and TRBJ1-3; D remains unclear. There are 14 residues in the CDR3. Germline CDR1 and CDR2: SGDLS and YYNGEE. V lost 4 bases and J lost 2, with 10 bases in between. The CDR3 DNA is TGTGCCAGCAGCTCACAGAGAACTGGAAACACCATATATTTT. Translation: CASSSQRTGNTIYF.

The chain joins TRBV4-1 to TRBJ1-2, with 7 bases matching TRBD1. CDR3 length equals 16 residues. The germline gives CDR1 MGHRA, CDR2 YSYEKL. The J segment lost 7 bases and the V segment lost 4 bases, leaving 15 bases of the junction unmatched. This CDR3 reads CASSLPRPTGVPGYTF. The DNA of the CDR3 is TGCGCCAGCAGCCTCCCCCGCCCCACAGGGGTTCCTGGCTACACCTTC.

The chain carries TRBV10-3 and TRBJ1-1; no definite D call. V lost 0 bases to trimming and J lost 2 bases, with 7 bases between them. This CDR3 contains 14 residues. CDR1 and CDR2 (germline): ENHRY, SYGVKD. CDR3 nucleotides: TGTGCCATCAGTGAGTCTTCCACAAACACTGAAGCTTTCTTT. The encoded protein is CAISESSTNTEAFF.

CDR3 in DNA: TGTGCCAGCAGCCGTAGCGGGTTGACAGATACGCAGTATTTT. This codes for CASSRSGLTDTQYF. The rearrangement links TRBV5-4 to TRBJ2-3, with TRBD2 matching over 7 bases. Germline V gene sequence: CDR1 SGHNT, CDR2 YYREEE (reference sequence). CDR3 length: 14 residues. The V segment lost 4 bases and the J segment 3 bases; nucleotides outside the gene matches: 5.

The chain couples TRBV11-2 to TRBJ1-1, with a possible D match to TRBD1 (6 bases). Germline values: CDR1 SGHAT, CDR2 FQNNGV. Trimming stripped 3 bases from V and 8 bases from J, with 19 bases between. The CDR3 is made up of 15 amino acids. The CDR3 coding sequence is TGTGCCAGCAGCTTGGATACAGGGTGGAAAGCGGAAGCTTTCTTT. This encodes CASSLDTGWKAEAFF.

The rearrangement links TRBV19 to TRBJ2-7; D might be TRBD1 (5 bases). The CDR3 is 15 amino acids. Germline V gene lookup returns CDR1 LNHDA and CDR2 SQIVND (reference sequence). The germline V and J ends were trimmed by 1 base and 5 bases, with 15 bases remaining between them. In DNA form, the CDR3 reads TGTGCCAGTAGTATAGTGGACACTTCTCCTAACGAGCAGTACTTC. Amino acid sequence: CASSIVDTSPNEQYF.

This clone was seen a few times. J is TRBJ2-5 and V is TRBV5-1; 12 bases map to TRBD2. The CDR3 is 16 residues long. V lost 4 bases, J lost 2 bases, and 6 bases stayed unmatched. Germline V lookup: CDR1 SGHRS, CDR2 YFSETQ. The CDR3 here is CASSLLLAGGQETQYF. CDR3 in DNA: TGCGCCAGCAGCCTCTTACTAGCGGGGGGTCAAGAGACCCAGTACTTC. The variable domain in full, with the rest retrieved from reference TRBV5-1 and TRBJ2-5, is KAGVTQTPRYLIKTRGQQVTLSCSPISGHRSVSWYQQTPGQGLQFLFEYFSETQRNKGNFPGRFSGRQFSNSRSEMNVSTLELGDSALYLCASSLLLAGGQETQYFGPGTRLLVL.

The chain couples TRBV19 to TRBJ2-1, with TRBD1 matching 10 bases. Germline V gives CDR1 LNHDA, CDR2 SQIVND (reference sequence). CDR3 length equals 17 residues. V was pared by 3 bases and J by 4 bases, with 9 bases of the junction left unmatched. The CDR3 reads CASSMEGRGQGYNEQFF. The CDR3 coding sequence is TGTGCCAGTAGTATGGAGGGGAGGGGACAGGGGTACAATGAGCAGTTCTTC.

This clone appeared a single time. This rearrangement joins TRBV11-2 to TRBJ1-6, with D possibly being TRBD1 (6 bases). Germline V gives CDR1 SGHAT, CDR2 FQNNGV. The CDR3 is 19 amino acids. The ends were cut back, 5 bases at V and 0 bases at J, with 20 bases in the middle. This chain's CDR3 is CASSPVRGTLSSYNSPLHF. The CDR3 region has the DNA TGTGCCAGCAGCCCAGTTAGGGGGACGCTCAGCTCCTATAATTCACCCCTCCACTTT.

This clone was seen a single time. This chain connects TRBV12-5 to TRBJ2-5, with 7 bases lining up with TRBD1. CDR1 and CDR2 from the germline V gene are LGHNT and FRNRAP. V lost 1 base to trimming and J lost 5 bases; unmatched junction nucleotides: 10. The CDR3 is made up of 16 amino acids. The CDR3 sequence is CASGLERQGPSETQYF. CDR3 sequence (DNA): TGTGCTAGTGGTTTGGAACGACAGGGTCCAAGTGAGACCCAGTACTTC.

J is TRBJ2-5 and V is TRBV29-1, with D possibly being TRBD1 (5 bases). CDR3 length equals 12 residues. In germline, CDR1 is SQVTM, CDR2 ANQGSEA. Between the trimmed V and J ends, which lost 1 base and 4 bases, there was a span of 7 bases. CDR3 sequence reads: CSVEVQGETQYF. CDR3 DNA: TGCAGCGTTGAAGTGCAGGGAGAGACCCAGTACTTC.

The J gene is TRBJ2-3, the V gene TRBV11-2; 8 bases agree with TRBD2. Germline V CDR1 and CDR2: SGHAT, FQNNGV. The V and J ends lost 1 base and 7 bases, in that order; junction bases with no gene match: 7. This CDR3 region has 15 residues. The CDR3 bases are TGTGCCAGCAGCTTAGGTGGTCGGGGGGGGTATACGCAGTATTTT. Encoded protein: CASSLGGRGGYTQYF.

This clone was counted once. The chain links TRBV5-6 to TRBJ2-7, with no clear D. Trimming shortened V by 4 bases and J by 0 bases, and 5 bases separated the two germline ends. The CDR3 spans 12 residues. Germline CDR1 SGHDT, CDR2 YYEEEE. The CDR3 nucleotides read TGTGCCAGCAGCCTATACTCCTACGAGCAGTACTTC. Its protein is CASSLYSYEQYF.

This clone was seen a handful of times. The chain carries TRBV5-3 and TRBJ1-2, with TRBD1 matching over 8 bases. TRBV5-3 is given ORF status, its function remaining uncertain. The junction had 10 bases not matched to a gene; V was cut back by 4 bases and J by 8 bases. The CDR3 contains 14 residues. The DNA for the CDR3 is TGTGCCAGAAGCCTCGGGACAGGCTTCAAGGGCTACACCTTC. This codes for CARSLGTGFKGYTF.

The sample holds one count of this clone. V is TRBV2 and J is TRBJ2-1, with TRBD2 as a possible D gene (5 bases). The CDR3 runs to 15 residues. Between the trimmed V and J ends, which lost 0 bases and 7 bases, there was a span of 13 bases. Looked up from germline, CDR1 is SNHLY and CDR2 is FYNNEI. The CDR3 DNA reads TGTGCCAGCAGTGAAGCTAGCGTGAGAATGAATGAGCAGTTCTTC. As protein: CASSEASVRMNEQFF. The variable domain in full, completed from reference TRBV2 and TRBJ2-1, reads EPEVTQTPSHQVTQMGQEVILRCVPISNHLYFYWYRQILGQKVEFLVSFYNNEISEKSEIFDDQFSVERPDGSNFTLKIRSTKLEDSAMYFCASSEASVRMNEQFFGPGTRLTVL.

The rearrangement uses TRBV6-1 and TRBJ2-7, with TRBD2 matching over 14 bases. This CDR3 has 15 amino acids. J lost 6 bases, V lost 1 base, and 2 bases had no gene match. Per germline, CDR1 MNHNS and CDR2 SASEGT. CDR3 protein: CASSEGTSGGSEQYF. The CDR3 DNA follows: TGTGCCAGCAGTGAAGGGACTAGCGGGGGGAGCGAGCAGTACTTC.

The chain uses TRBV27 and TRBJ1-5; TRBD1 agrees at 7 bases. The CDR3 loop spans 17 amino acids. Germline CDR1 is MNHEY and CDR2 is SMNVEV (reference sequence). V shed 1 base, J shed 0 bases, and the junction held 6 bases outside the gene matches. The CDR3 sequence: CASSLLGQPDSNQPQHF. For the CDR3, the DNA is TGTGCCAGCAGTTTATTGGGACAGCCGGATAGCAATCAGCCCCAGCATTTT.